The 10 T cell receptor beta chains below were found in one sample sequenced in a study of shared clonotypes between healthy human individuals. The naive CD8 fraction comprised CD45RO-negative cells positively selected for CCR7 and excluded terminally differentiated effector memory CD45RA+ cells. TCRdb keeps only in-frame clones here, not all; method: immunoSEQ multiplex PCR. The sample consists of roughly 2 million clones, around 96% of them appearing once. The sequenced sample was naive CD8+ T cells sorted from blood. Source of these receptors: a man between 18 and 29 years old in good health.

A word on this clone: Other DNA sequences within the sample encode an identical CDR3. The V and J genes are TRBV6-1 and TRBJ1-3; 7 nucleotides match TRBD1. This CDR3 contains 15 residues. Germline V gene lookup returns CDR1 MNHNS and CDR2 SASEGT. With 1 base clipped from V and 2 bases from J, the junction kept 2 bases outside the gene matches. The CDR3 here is CASSEDRGAGNTIYF. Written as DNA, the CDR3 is TGTGCCAGCAGTGAAGACAGGGGAGCTGGAAACACCATATATTTT.

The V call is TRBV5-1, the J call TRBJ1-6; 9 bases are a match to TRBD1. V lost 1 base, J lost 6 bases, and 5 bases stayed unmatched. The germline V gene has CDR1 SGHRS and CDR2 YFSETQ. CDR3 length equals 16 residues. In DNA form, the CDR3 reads TGCGCCAGCAGCTTGAACAGGGGGCCTTTTAATTCACCCCTCCACTTT. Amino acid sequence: CASSLNRGPFNSPLHF. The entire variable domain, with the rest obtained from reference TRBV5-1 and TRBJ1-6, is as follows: KAGVTQTPRYLIKTRGQQVTLSCSPISGHRSVSWYQQTPGQGLQFLFEYFSETQRNKGNFPGRFSGRQFSNSRSEMNVSTLELGDSALYLCASSLNRGPFNSPLHFGNGTRLTVT.

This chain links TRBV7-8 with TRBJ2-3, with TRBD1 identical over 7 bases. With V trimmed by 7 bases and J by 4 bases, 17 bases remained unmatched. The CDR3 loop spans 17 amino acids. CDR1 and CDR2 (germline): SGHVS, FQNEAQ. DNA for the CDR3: TGTGCCAGCATTGGGGCAGGGGGTATCGAAGGGGCAGATACGCAGTATTTT. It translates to CASIGAGGIEGADTQYF. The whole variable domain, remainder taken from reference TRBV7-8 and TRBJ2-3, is GAGVSQSPRYKVAKRGQDVALRCDPISGHVSLFWYQQALGQGPEFLTYFQNEAQLDKSGLPSDRFFAERPEGSVSTLKIQRTQQEDSAVYLCASIGAGGIEGADTQYFGPGTRLTVL.

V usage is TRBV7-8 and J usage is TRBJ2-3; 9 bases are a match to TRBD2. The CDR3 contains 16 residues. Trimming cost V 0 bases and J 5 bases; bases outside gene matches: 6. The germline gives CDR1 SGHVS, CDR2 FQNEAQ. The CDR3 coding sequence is TGTGCCAGCAGCTTAGCTTTAGCGGGAGTCGTAGATACGCAGTATTTT. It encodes CASSLALAGVVDTQYF.

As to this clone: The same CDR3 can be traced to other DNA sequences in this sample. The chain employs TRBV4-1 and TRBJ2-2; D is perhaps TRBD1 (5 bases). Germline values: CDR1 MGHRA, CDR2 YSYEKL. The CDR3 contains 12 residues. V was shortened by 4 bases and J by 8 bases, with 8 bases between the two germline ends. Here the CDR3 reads CASSPRTGELFF. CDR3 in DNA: TGCGCCAGCAGCCCGCGGACAGGGGAGCTGTTTTTT.

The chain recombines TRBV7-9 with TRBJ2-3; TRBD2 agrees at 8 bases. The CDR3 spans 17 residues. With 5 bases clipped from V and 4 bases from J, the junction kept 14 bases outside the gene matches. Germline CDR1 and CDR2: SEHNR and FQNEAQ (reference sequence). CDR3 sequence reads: CASSQRRGEGLSDTQYF. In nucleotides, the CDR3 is TGTGCCAGCAGCCAAAGGCGGGGGGAGGGCCTCTCAGATACGCAGTATTTT.

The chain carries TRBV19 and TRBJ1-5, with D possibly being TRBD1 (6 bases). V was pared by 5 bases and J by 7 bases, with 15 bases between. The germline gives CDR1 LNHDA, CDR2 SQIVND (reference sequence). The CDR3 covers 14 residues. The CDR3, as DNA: TGTGCCAGTAGTTCAGGGGAGTGGGAACAGCCCCAGCATTTT. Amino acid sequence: CASSSGEWEQPQHF.

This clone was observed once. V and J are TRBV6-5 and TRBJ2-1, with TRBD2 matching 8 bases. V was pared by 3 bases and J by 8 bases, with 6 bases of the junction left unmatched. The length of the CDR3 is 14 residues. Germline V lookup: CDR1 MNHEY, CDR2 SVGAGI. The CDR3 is CASSYSGADDEQFF. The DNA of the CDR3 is TGTGCCAGCAGTTATAGCGGGGCGGATGATGAGCAGTTCTTC.

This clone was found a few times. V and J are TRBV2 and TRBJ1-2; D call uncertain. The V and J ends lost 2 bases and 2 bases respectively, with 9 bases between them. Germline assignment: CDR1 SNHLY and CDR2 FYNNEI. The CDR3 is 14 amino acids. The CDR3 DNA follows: TGTGCCAGCAGTGAAATGGGCGGCAACTATGGCTACACCTTC. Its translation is CASSEMGGNYGYTF.

CDR3 amino acids: CASSQDLEEETQYF. In DNA form, the CDR3 reads TGCGCCAGCAGCCAAGATCTAGAAGAGGAGACCCAGTACTTC. J is TRBJ2-5 and V is TRBV4-3, with D hard to call. CDR1 is LGHNA and CDR2 is YSLEER in the germline V gene. The germline V and J ends were trimmed by 0 bases and 5 bases, with 10 bases remaining between them. This CDR3 contains 14 residues.